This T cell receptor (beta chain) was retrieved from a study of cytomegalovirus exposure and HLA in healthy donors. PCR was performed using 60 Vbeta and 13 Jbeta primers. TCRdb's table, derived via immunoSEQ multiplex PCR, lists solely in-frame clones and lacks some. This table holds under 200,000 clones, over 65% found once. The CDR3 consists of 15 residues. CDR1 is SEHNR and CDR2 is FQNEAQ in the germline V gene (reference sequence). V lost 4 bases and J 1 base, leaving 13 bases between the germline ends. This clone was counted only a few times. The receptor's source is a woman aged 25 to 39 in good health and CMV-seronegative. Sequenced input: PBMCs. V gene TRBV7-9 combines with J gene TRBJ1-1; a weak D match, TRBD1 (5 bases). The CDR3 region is CASSSYRSGNTEAFF. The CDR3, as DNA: TGTGCCAGCAGCTCCTACAGGTCAGGGAACACTGAAGCTTTCTTT.